This is a list of T cell receptor beta chains from one sample in a study of shared clonotypes between healthy human individuals. Data came from immunoSEQ multiplex PCR; TCRdb stores just in-frame clones and leaves some out. This table has some 660,000 clones, around three quarters appearing once. Specimen: memory CD4+ T cells sorted from blood. These receptors were taken from a woman between 25 and 40 years old in good health. Both conserved end residues are trimmed from each CDR3. D genes are given only for firm matches.

D	V	CDR3
TRBD1	TRBV2	ASSPGTGRRGGEKLF
-	TRBV29-1	SAGWANQPQH
-	TRBV29-1	SVAGPSTYEQY
-	TRBV2	ASSVLGPQH
-	TRBV7-2	ASSSPRGPYEQY
TRBD2	TRBV11-2	ASSLGLAGGPKETQY
-	TRBV27	ASSQHSSMEETQY
-	TRBV28	ASSLSAWGTEQY
-	TRBV29-1	SVEESGPLGEQY
-	TRBV25-1	ASSAHGGSEAF
TRBD2	TRBV7-7	ASSGGEFTDTQY
-	TRBV7-9	ASSSTSQF
TRBD2	TRBV4-2	ASSQEDGGGPTDTQY
-	TRBV19	ASTNPGANVLT
-	TRBV5-1	ASSPREGNTEAF
-	TRBV20-1	SAYHRAQF
-	TRBV7-6	ASSLAEWQETQY
-	TRBV6-5	ASSPGRPNSPLH
TRBD2	TRBV9	ASSVGLAGVSYNEQF
-	TRBV5-1	ASSSRGGENNYGYT
-	TRBV9	ASSVAAGHHEQY
-	TRBV10-3	AISEATDYGYT